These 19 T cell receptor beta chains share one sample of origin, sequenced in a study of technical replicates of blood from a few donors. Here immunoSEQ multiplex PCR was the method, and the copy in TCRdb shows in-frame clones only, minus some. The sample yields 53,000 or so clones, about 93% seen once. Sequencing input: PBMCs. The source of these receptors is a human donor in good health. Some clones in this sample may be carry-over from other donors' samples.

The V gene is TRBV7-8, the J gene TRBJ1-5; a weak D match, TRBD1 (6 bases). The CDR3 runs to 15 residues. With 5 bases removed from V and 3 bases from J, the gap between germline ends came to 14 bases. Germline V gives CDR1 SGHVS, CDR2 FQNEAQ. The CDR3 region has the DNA TGTGCCAGCAGCCCGAACCGGGACACCAATCAGCCCCAGCATTTT. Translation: CASSPNRDTNQPQHF. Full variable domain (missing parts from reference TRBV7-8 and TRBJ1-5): GAGVSQSPRYKVAKRGQDVALRCDPISGHVSLFWYQQALGQGPEFLTYFQNEAQLDKSGLPSDRFFAERPEGSVSTLKIQRTQQEDSAVYLCASSPNRDTNQPQHFGDGTRLSIL.

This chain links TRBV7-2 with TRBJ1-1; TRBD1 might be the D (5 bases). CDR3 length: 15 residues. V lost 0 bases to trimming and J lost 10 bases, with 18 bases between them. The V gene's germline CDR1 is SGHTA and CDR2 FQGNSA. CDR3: CASSLAGAGRNIAFF. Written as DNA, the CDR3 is TGTGCCAGCAGCTTAGCTGGGGCAGGGCGAAACATAGCTTTCTTT.

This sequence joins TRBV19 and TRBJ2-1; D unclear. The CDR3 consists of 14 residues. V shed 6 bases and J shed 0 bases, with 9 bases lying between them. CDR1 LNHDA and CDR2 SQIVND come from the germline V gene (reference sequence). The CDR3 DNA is TGTGCCAGTAGGACATCCGCCTCCTACAATGAGCAGTTCTTC. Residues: CASRTSASYNEQFF.

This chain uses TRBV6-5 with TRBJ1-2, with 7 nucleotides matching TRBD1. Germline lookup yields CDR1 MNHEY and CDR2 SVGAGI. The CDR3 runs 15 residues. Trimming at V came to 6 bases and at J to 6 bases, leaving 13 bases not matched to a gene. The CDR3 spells CASRFRDSGDHGYTF. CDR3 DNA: TGTGCCAGCAGATTCCGGGACAGTGGGGACCATGGCTACACCTTC.

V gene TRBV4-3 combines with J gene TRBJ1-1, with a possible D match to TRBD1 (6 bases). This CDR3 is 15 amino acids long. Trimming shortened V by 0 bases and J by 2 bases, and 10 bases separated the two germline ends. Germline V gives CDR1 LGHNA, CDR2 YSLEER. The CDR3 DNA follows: TGCGCCAGCAGCCAAGATAAACAGGGAAACACTGAAGCTTTCTTT. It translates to CASSQDKQGNTEAFF.

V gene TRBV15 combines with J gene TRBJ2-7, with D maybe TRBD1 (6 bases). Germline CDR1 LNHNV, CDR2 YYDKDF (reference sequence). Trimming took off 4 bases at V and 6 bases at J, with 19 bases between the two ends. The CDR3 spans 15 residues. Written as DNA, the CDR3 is TGTGCCACCAGCAATCCGTCACAGGGTGTTGGCGAGCAGTACTTC. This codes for CATSNPSQGVGEQYF.

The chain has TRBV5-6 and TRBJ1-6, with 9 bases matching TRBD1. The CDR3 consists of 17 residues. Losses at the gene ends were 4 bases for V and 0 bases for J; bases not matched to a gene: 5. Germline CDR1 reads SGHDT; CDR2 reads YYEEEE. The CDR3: CASSTGTGSSYNSPLHF. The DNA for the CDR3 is TGTGCCAGCAGCACGGGGACAGGGAGCTCCTATAATTCACCCCTCCACTTT.

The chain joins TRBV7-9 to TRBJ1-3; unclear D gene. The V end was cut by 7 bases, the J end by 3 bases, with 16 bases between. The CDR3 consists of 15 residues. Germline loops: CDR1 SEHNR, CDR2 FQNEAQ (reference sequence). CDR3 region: CASNDAAGGGNTIYF. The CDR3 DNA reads TGTGCCAGCAACGATGCGGCTGGTGGTGGAAACACCATATATTTT.

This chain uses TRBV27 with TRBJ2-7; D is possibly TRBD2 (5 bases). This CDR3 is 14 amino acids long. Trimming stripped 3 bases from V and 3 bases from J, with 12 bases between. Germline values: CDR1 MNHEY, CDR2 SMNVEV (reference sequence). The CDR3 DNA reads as TGTGCCAGCAGTTTGTTGTACAGCGGCTACGAGCAGTACTTC. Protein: CASSLLYSGYEQYF.

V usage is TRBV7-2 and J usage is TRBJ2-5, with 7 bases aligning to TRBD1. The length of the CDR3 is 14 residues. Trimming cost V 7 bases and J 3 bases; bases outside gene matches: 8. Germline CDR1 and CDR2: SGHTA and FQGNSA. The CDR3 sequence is CASTQLQGKETQYF. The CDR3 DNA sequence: TGTGCCAGCACCCAATTACAGGGGAAAGAGACCCAGTACTTC.

CDR3 sequence reads: CASSQEPTGLSEQYF. The CDR3 coding sequence is TGCGCCAGCAGCCAAGAGCCGACAGGGCTGTCCGAGCAGTACTTC. The chain couples TRBV4-1 to TRBJ2-7, with 7 bases aligning to TRBD1. V trimming: 0 bases; J trimming: 6 bases; junction bases outside the gene matches: 8. The CDR3 runs to 15 residues. Germline V CDR1 and CDR2: MGHRA, YSYEKL.

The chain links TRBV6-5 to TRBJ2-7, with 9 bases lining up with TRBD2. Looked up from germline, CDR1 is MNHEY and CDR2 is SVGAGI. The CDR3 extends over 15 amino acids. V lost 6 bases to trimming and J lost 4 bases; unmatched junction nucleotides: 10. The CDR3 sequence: CASSSAAGGTYEQYF. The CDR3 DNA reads TGTGCCAGCAGCTCCGCGGCGGGGGGGACTTACGAGCAGTACTTC.

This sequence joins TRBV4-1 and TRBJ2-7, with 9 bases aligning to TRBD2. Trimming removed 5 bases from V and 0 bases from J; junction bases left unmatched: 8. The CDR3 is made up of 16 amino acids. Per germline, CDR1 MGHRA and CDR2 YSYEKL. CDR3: CASSGRFSGSSYEQYF. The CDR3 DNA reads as TGCGCCAGCAGCGGTCGTTTTAGCGGGAGCTCCTACGAGCAGTACTTC.

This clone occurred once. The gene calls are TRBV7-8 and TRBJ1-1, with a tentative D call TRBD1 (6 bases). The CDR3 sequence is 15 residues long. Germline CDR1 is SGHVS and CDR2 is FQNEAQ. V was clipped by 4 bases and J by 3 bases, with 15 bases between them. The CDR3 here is CASSWLAGADTEAFF. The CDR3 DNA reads TGTGCCAGCAGCTGGTTAGCAGGGGCTGACACTGAAGCTTTCTTT.

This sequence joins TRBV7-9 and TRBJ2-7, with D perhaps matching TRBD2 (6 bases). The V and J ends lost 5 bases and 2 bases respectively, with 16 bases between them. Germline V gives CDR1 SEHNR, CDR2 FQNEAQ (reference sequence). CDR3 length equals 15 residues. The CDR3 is CASSTADGGTYEQYF. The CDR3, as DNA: TGTGCCAGCAGCACGGCCGACGGAGGGACCTACGAGCAGTACTTC.

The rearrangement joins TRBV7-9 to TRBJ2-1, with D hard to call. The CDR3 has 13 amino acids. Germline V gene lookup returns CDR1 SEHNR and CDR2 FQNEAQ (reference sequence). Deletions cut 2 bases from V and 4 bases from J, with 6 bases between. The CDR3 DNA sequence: TGTGCCAGCAGCTTACCGAGATACAATGAGCAGTTCTTC. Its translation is CASSLPRYNEQFF.

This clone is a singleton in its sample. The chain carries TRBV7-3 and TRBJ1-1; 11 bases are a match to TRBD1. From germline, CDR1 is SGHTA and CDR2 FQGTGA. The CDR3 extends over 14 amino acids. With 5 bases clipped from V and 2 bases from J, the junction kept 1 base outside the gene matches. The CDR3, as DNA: TGTGCCAGCAGCGGGACAGGGGGAAACACTGAAGCTTTCTTT. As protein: CASSGTGGNTEAFF. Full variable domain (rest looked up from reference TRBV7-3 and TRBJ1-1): GAGVSQTPSNKVTEKGKYVELRCDPISGHTALYWYRQSLGQGPEFLIYFQGTGAADDSGLPNDRFFAVRPEGSVSTLKIQRTERGDSAVYLCASSGTGGNTEAFFGQGTRLTVV.

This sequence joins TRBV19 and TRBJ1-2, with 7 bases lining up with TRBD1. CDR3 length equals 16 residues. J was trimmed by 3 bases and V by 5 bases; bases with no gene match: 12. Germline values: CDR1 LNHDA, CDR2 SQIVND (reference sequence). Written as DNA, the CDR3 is TGTGCCAGTAGTTATAAGAAGACCGGGACAGACTATGGCTACACCTTC. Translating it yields CASSYKKTGTDYGYTF.

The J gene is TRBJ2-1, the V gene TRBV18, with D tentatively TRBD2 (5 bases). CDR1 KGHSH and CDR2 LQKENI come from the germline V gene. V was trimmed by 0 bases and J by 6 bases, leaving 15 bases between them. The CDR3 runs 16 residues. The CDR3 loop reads CASSPPLQREGNEQFF. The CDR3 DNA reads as TGTGCCAGCTCACCACCGCTCCAGAGGGAAGGCAATGAGCAGTTCTTC. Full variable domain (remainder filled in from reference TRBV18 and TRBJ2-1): NAGVMQNPRHLVRRRGQEARLRCSPMKGHSHVYWYRQLPEEGLKFMVYLQKENIIDESGMPKERFSAEFPKEGPSILRIQQVVRGDSAAYFCASSPPLQREGNEQFFGPGTRLTVL.